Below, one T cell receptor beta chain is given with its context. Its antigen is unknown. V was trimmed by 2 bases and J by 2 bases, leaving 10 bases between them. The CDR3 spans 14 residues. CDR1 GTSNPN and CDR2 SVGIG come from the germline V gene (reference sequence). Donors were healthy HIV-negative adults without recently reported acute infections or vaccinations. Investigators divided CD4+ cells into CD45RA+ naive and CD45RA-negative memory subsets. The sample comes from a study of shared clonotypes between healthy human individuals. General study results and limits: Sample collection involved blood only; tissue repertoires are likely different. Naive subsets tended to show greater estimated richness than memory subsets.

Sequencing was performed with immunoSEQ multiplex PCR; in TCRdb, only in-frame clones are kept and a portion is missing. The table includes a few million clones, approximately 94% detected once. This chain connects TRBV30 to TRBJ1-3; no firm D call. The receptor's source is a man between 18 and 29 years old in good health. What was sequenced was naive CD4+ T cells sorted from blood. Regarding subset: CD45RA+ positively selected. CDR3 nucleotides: TGTGCCTGGAGTACGACGCTTACTGGAAACACCATATATTTT. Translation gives CAWSTTLTGNTIYF.